Presented here are 21 T cell receptor beta chains from one specimen sequenced in a study of T-cell memory formation after mild COVID-19. TCRdb processed the 5' RACE reads anew with MiXCR; each CDR3 protein has one entry. The sample yields 540,000 or so distinct CDR3 sequences, approximately 20% seen once. Sequencing input: PBMCs or a T cell subset sorted from them (not recorded which). The receptors were gathered from an adult woman who had mild COVID-19 (a few samples of this study predate the infection). Cell type and time point are not known.

The CDR3 region has the DNA TGTGCCAGCGGGGGGAGGACCGGGGAGCTGTTTTTT. Its protein is CASGGRTGELFF. This chain joins TRBV7-3 and TRBJ2-2; TRBD2 might be the D (6 bases). The CDR3 extends over 12 amino acids. Between the trimmed V and J ends, which lost 8 bases and 5 bases, there was a span of 9 bases. Looked up from germline, CDR1 is SGHTA and CDR2 is FQGTGA. The entire variable domain, with the rest obtained from reference TRBV7-3 and TRBJ2-2, is as follows: GAGVSQTPSNKVTEKGKYVELRCDPISGHTALYWYRQSLGQGPEFLIYFQGTGAADDSGLPNDRFFAVRPEGSVSTLKIQRTERGDSAVYLCASGGRTGELFFGEGSRLTVL.

A few counts support this clonotype. This rearrangement joins TRBV6-5 to TRBJ2-1; a weak D match, TRBD2 (7 bases). Germline CDR1 MNHEY, CDR2 SVGAGI. There are 18 residues in the CDR3. Between the trimmed V and J ends, which lost 4 bases and 0 bases, there was a span of 19 bases. This CDR3 is CASSFAVGGVSSYNEQFF. CDR3 bases: TGTGCCAGCAGTTTCGCGGTAGGGGGGGTTAGCTCCTACAATGAGCAGTTCTTC.

This clonotype was seen many times. The CDR3 reads CASSQDILVGYTF. The CDR3 bases are TGTGCCAGCAGCCAAGATATTCTCGTTGGCTACACCTTC. The chain has TRBV4-2 and TRBJ1-2; D is undetermined. Germline CDR1 LGHNA, CDR2 YNFKEQ. Trimming took off 0 bases at V and 7 bases at J, with 9 bases between the two ends. This CDR3 is 13 amino acids long.

This clonotype was counted ten times or more. DNA for the CDR3: TGCGCCAGCAGCCGGGAGACAGGGCCTGGAAACACCATATATTTT. Protein: CASSRETGPGNTIYF. The chain combines TRBV5-1 with TRBJ1-3; TRBD1 matches 7 bases. The V gene's germline CDR1 is SGHRS and CDR2 YFSETQ. CDR3 size: 15 residues. The trim removed 4 bases at V and 2 bases at J, leaving 6 bases unmatched.

The V and J genes are TRBV5-1 and TRBJ2-7; D might be TRBD1 or TRBD2, each matching 5 bases. The CDR3 is 15 residues long. Trimming took off 2 bases at V and 6 bases at J, with 18 bases between the two ends. Germline V gene lookup returns CDR1 SGHRS and CDR2 YFSETQ. CDR3 in amino acids: CASSFGTGKLGEQYF. The CDR3, as DNA: TGCGCCAGCAGCTTCGGGACGGGGAAGTTAGGCGAGCAGTACTTC.

This clonotype appeared many times. The chain has TRBV12-3 or TRBV12-4 and TRBJ2-3; 10 bases fit TRBD2. The CDR3 loop spans 17 amino acids. Germline trimming cut 3 bases from V and 3 bases from J; bases unmatched to any gene: 9. The CDR3 DNA sequence: TGTGCCAGCAGTTTCGCTAGCGGGGGCCCCCGGACAGATACGCAGTATTTT. This sequence encodes CASSFASGGPRTDTQYF.

The genes are TRBV9 and TRBJ2-5; 8 positions match TRBD2. J was trimmed by 1 base and V by 1 base; bases with no gene match: 9. The length of the CDR3 is 17 residues. Germline values: CDR1 SGDLS, CDR2 YYNGEE. This chain's CDR3 is CASSVTTGRGAQETQYF. CDR3 coding DNA: TGTGCCAGCAGCGTAACCACAGGGCGGGGGGCCCAAGAGACCCAGTACTTC.

This clonotype has only a few counts. V gene TRBV20-1 combines with J gene TRBJ1-1; tentatively, D is TRBD1 (5 bases). With 7 bases removed from V and 4 bases from J, the gap between germline ends came to 16 bases. CDR3 length equals 13 residues. Germline lookup yields CDR1 DFQATT and CDR2 SNEGSKA (reference sequence). The CDR3: CSVKEGILTEAFF. Here the CDR3 DNA reads TGCAGTGTTAAGGAGGGGATTCTCACTGAAGCTTTCTTT.

This clonotype was counted a few times. The chain carries TRBV7-3 and TRBJ2-2; perhaps TRBD1 as D (6 bases). The CDR3 has 16 amino acids. Trimming stripped 4 bases from V and 5 bases from J, with 17 bases between. Germline V CDR1 and CDR2: SGHTA, FQGTGA. The chain's CDR3 is CASSSPTGLLTGELFF. CDR3 DNA: TGTGCCAGCAGCTCTCCGACAGGCCTGCTAACCGGGGAGCTGTTTTTT. The entire variable domain, with the rest obtained from reference TRBV7-3 and TRBJ2-2, is as follows: GAGVSQTPSNKVTEKGKYVELRCDPISGHTALYWYRQSLGQGPEFLIYFQGTGAADDSGLPNDRFFAVRPEGSVSTLKIQRTERGDSAVYLCASSSPTGLLTGELFFGEGSRLTVL.

There are a few counts of this clonotype. This chain uses TRBV20-1 with TRBJ2-1; 7 nucleotides line up with TRBD2. The CDR3 is 14 amino acids. Germline CDR1 DFQATT, CDR2 SNEGSKA (reference sequence). The CDR3 loop is CSVSGTSSYNEQFF. CDR3 nucleotide sequence: TGCAGCGTCAGCGGGACGAGCTCCTACAATGAGCAGTTCTTC.

This clonotype turned up a few times. For the CDR3, the DNA is TGTGCCAGTAGTATCCGGGGACAGACTGAAGCTTTCTTT. This translates into CASSIRGQTEAFF. This sequence joins TRBV19 and TRBJ1-1, with TRBD1 matching 7 bases. The CDR3 is 13 amino acids. Germline CDR1 reads LNHDA; CDR2 reads SQIVND (reference sequence). The J segment lost 5 bases and the V segment lost 3 bases, leaving 3 bases of the junction unmatched.

The CDR3 DNA reads as TGCGCCAGCAGCTCCGGGAGTTTAGACTACAATGAGCAGTTCTTC. Translated: CASSSGSLDYNEQFF. The chain employs TRBV5-1 and TRBJ2-1, with a possible D match to TRBD2 (6 bases). The CDR3 runs 15 residues. CDR1 SGHRS and CDR2 YFSETQ come from the germline V gene. V was trimmed by 3 bases and J by 3 bases, leaving 13 bases between them. Supplemented by reference TRBV5-1 and TRBJ2-1, the full variable domain reads KAGVTQTPRYLIKTRGQQVTLSCSPISGHRSVSWYQQTPGQGLQFLFEYFSETQRNKGNFPGRFSGRQFSNSRSEMNVSTLELGDSALYLCASSSGSLDYNEQFFGPGTRLTVL.

The V gene is TRBV18, the J gene TRBJ1-6; D ambiguous. CDR1 is KGHSH, CDR2 LQKENI, per germline. The CDR3 contains 16 residues. V shed 4 bases and J shed 0 bases, with 10 bases lying between them. CDR3 DNA: TGTGCCAGCTCACAGTTTGGGAGCTCCTATAATTCACCCCTCCACTTT. This codes for CASSQFGSSYNSPLHF.

The CDR3 nucleotides are TGTGCCAGCAGCACCGGACTAGCGGGGTTCACAGATACGCAGTATTTT. Translated, it gives CASSTGLAGFTDTQYF. The chain links TRBV7-3 to TRBJ2-3, with 12 bases aligning to TRBD2. Germline CDR1 is SGHTA and CDR2 is FQGTGA. V gave up 5 bases and J gave up 2 bases; unmatched junction bases: 5. CDR3 length: 16 residues. Supplemented by reference TRBV7-3 and TRBJ2-3, the full variable domain reads GAGVSQTPSNKVTEKGKYVELRCDPISGHTALYWYRQSLGQGPEFLIYFQGTGAADDSGLPNDRFFAVRPEGSVSTLKIQRTERGDSAVYLCASSTGLAGFTDTQYFGPGTRLTVL.

This clonotype was detected a few times. The V and J genes are TRBV12-3 or TRBV12-4 and TRBJ2-3; D ambiguous. V shed 1 base and J shed 6 bases, with 14 bases lying between them. The length of the CDR3 is 15 residues. The CDR3 region has the DNA TGTGCCAGCAGTTTAGATGGTAGGATATCGGATACGCAGTATTTT. It codes for CASSLDGRISDTQYF.

This clonotype was found many times. V gene TRBV12-3 or TRBV12-4 combines with J gene TRBJ2-4; D ambiguous. The length of the CDR3 is 12 residues. With 2 bases removed from V and 6 bases from J, the gap between germline ends came to 5 bases. CDR3 sequence reads: CASSLSVNIQYF. The CDR3 DNA reads as TGTGCCAGCAGTTTATCGGTAAACATTCAGTACTTC.

This clonotype has just a few counts. The chain combines TRBV2 with TRBJ2-5; weak D call: TRBD2 (5 bases). This CDR3 region has 13 residues. Trimming cost V 4 bases and J 5 bases, with 11 bases left between them. CDR1 is SNHLY and CDR2 is FYNNEI in the germline V gene. CDR3 protein: CASSARGGETQYF. CDR3 bases: TGTGCCAGCAGTGCACGGGGTGGGGAGACCCAGTACTTC.

J is TRBJ2-3 and V is TRBV11-2, with TRBD2 identical over 8 bases. After removal of 1 base from V and 1 base from J, the junction contained 7 bases not matched to a gene. Germline V gene lookup returns CDR1 SGHAT and CDR2 FQNNGV. The CDR3 length is 17 residues. CDR3: CASSLVSGLVGTDTQYF. The CDR3 DNA is TGTGCCAGCAGCTTAGTCTCGGGACTAGTCGGCACAGATACGCAGTATTTT.

In DNA form, the CDR3 reads TGTGCCAGCAGCTCTAACGCGCGAAATTCACCCCTCCACTTT. Its protein is CASSSNARNSPLHF. The chain links TRBV7-6 to TRBJ1-6; unclear D gene. Germline V gene data show CDR1 as SGHVS and CDR2 as FNYEAQ. The CDR3 contains 14 residues. V was clipped by 4 bases and J by 7 bases, with 11 bases between them.

This clonotype was counted between two and nine times. The chain recombines TRBV5-1 with TRBJ1-1, with D unclear. The CDR3 spans 13 residues. V gave up 0 bases and J gave up 7 bases, with 10 bases separating them. Germline lookup yields CDR1 SGHRS and CDR2 YFSETQ. CDR3 nucleotide sequence: TGCGCCAGCAGCTTGGGCAGAAAAAATGAAGCTTTCTTT. Translated, it gives CASSLGRKNEAFF.

In this sample, this clonotype turned up a few times. The chain combines TRBV12-3 or TRBV12-4 with TRBJ1-5, with 8 positions matching TRBD1. The CDR3 length is 14 residues. The V and J ends lost 3 bases and 5 bases, in that order; junction bases with no gene match: 3. The CDR3 nucleotides are TGTGCCAGCAGTTTGGGACAGGAGTATCAGCCCCAGCATTTT. It codes for CASSLGQEYQPQHF.